The present TCR beta chain was sequenced within a study of Ad26.COV2.S vaccination and SARS-CoV-2 variants. Across the study: The study gave Ad26.COV2.S intramuscularly, once or twice 56 days apart.

Assay used: immunoSEQ multiplex PCR; TCRdb lists only in-frame clones, some missing. Of 510,000 or so clones listed, roughly 85% are singletons. Study results and limitations: Measures of TCR breadth and depth may have fallen short of total T cell responses.

Germline V gene lookup returns CDR1 SGHRS and CDR2 YFSETQ. V lost 4 bases and J 1 base, leaving 17 bases between the germline ends. CDR3 size: 16 residues. On this clone: The antigen is unknown.

Treatment in this sample: around 19 received Ad26.COV2.S at low or high dose, single or two shots; five or six received placebo; per-sample allocation not given. It was on day 63 after the first vaccine or placebo injection that samples were taken. In Boston, an adult donor aged 18-55 years took part. The rearrangement links TRBV5-1 to TRBJ1-1, with D unresolved. The sequences come from peripheral blood, collected in a trial of Ad26.COV2.S vaccine versus placebo. This TCR came from a person between 18 and 65 years old who received the Ad26.COV2.S COVID-19 vaccine or a placebo. CDR3 in amino acids: CASSPHGKEPNTEAFF. The DNA for the CDR3 is TGCGCCAGCAGCCCCCACGGGAAGGAGCCGAACACTGAAGCTTTCTTT.